The entry below describes one T cell receptor beta chain. Data came from immunoSEQ multiplex PCR; TCRdb stores just in-frame clones and leaves some out. Here the sample spans around 140,000 clones, about nine tenths being singletons. Trimming took 7 bases from V and 6 from J, leaving 10 bases between them. This CDR3 has 12 amino acids. This sample is part of a study of T cell responses to AZD1222 COVID-19 vaccine. The chain has TRBV12-3 or TRBV12-4 and TRBJ1-5; TRBD1 might be the D (5 bases). Sample: peripheral blood, taken 28 days after the second AZD1222 dose. The clonotype comes from an adult who received the AZD1222 COVID-19 vaccine. The CDR3 nucleotides are TGTGCCAGCACCCAGGGTGTTCAGCCCCAGCATTTT. The encoded protein is CASTQGVQPQHF.